This T cell receptor beta chain originates from a study of shared clonotypes between healthy human individuals. Genomic DNA per cell subset filled all wells of several immunoSEQ plates. The table came from immunoSEQ multiplex PCR; TCRdb's copy has only in-frame clones and leaves some out. The data contain about 1.5 million clones, approximately 98% of them singletons. CDR1 and CDR2 (germline): SGHDT, YYEEEE. The CDR3 has 16 residues. V lost 4 bases, J lost 3 bases, and 10 bases stayed unmatched. This sequence originates from a man aged 25 to 40 in good health. The sequencing sample was made of naive CD4+ T cells sorted from blood. Noted subset: CD45RA+ positively selected. The chain is built from TRBV5-6 and TRBJ1-1; 9 bases map to TRBD1. For the CDR3, the DNA is TGTGCCAGCAGCAGCTCCCGGGACAGGGTCGACACTGAAGCTTTCTTT. Residues: CASSSSRDRVDTEAFF.